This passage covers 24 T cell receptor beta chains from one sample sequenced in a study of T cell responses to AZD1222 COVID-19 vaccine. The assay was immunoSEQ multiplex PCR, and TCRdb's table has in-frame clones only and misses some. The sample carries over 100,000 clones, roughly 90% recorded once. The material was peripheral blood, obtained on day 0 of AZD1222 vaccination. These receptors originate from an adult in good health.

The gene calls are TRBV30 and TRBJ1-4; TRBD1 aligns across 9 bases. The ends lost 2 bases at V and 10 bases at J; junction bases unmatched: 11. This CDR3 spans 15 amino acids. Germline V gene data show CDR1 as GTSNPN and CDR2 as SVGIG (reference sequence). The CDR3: CAWSSGGTGPPKLFF. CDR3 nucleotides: TGTGCCTGGAGTTCCGGCGGGACAGGGCCTCCAAAACTGTTTTTT.

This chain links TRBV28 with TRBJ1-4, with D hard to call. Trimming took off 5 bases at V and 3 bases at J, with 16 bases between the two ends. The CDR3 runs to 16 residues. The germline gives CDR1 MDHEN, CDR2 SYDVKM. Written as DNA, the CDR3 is TGTGCCAGCAGTCCCGCGGGGTGGAAACCTAATGAAAAACTGTTTTTT. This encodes CASSPAGWKPNEKLFF.

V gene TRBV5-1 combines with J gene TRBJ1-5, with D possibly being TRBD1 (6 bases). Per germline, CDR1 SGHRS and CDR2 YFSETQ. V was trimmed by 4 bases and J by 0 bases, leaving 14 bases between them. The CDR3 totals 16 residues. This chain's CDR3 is CASSPGGGDSNQPQHF. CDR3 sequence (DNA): TGCGCCAGCAGCCCCGGAGGGGGGGATAGCAATCAGCCCCAGCATTTT.

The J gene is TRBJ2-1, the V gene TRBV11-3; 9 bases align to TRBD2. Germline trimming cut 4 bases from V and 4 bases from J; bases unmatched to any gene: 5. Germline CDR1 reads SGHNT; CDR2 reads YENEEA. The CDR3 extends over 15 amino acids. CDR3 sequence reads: CASSSSGAHYNEQFF. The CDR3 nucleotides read TGTGCCAGCAGCTCTAGCGGGGCCCATTACAATGAGCAGTTCTTC.

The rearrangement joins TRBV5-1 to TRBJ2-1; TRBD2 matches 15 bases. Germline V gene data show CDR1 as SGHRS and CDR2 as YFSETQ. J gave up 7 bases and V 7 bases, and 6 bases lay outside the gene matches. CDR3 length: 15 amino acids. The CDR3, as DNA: TGCGCCAGCTCCGGGACTAGCGGGAGGTGGAATGAGCAGTTCTTC. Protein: CASSGTSGRWNEQFF.

CDR3 protein: CASSRAGSYEQYF. In DNA, the CDR3 is TGTGCCAGCAGCCGGGCCGGATCCTACGAGCAGTACTTC. The chain has TRBV9 and TRBJ2-7; no definite D call. CDR1 is SGDLS and CDR2 is YYNGEE in the germline V gene. This CDR3 is built from 13 residues. V lost 4 bases to trimming and J lost 1 base, with 9 bases between them.

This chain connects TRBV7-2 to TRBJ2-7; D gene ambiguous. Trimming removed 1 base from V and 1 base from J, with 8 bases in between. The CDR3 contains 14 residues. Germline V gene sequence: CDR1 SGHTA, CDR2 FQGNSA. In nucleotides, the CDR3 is TGTGCCAGCAGCTTAGGTGGGATTTCCTACGAGCAGTACTTC. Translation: CASSLGGISYEQYF.

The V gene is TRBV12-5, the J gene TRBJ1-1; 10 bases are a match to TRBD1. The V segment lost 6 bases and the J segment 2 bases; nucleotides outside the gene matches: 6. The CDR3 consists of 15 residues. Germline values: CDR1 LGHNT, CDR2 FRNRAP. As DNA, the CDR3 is TGTGCTAGTGGGCCCGGACAGGGGGATAACACTGAAGCTTTCTTT. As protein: CASGPGQGDNTEAFF.

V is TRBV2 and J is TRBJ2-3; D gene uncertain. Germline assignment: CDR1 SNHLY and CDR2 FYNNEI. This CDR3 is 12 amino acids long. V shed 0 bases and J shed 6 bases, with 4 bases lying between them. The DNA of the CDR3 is TGTGCCAGCAGTGAAGCGGGGGATACGCAGTATTTT. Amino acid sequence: CASSEAGDTQYF.

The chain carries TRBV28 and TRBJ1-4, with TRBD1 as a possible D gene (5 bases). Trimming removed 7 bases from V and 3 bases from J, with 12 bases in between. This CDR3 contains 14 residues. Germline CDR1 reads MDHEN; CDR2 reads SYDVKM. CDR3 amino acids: CASKRTSSNEKLFF. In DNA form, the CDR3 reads TGTGCCAGCAAGCGGACATCCTCTAATGAAAAACTGTTTTTT.

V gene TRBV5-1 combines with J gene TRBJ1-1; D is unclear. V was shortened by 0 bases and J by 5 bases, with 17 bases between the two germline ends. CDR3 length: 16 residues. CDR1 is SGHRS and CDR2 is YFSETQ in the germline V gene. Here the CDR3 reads CASSLDIPGGYTEAFF. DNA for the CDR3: TGCGCCAGCAGCTTGGATATTCCGGGCGGGTATACTGAAGCTTTCTTT.

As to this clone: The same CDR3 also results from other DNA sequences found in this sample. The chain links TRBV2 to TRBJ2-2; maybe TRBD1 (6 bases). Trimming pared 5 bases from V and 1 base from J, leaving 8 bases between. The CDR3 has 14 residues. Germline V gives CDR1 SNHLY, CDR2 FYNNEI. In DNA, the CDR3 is TGTGCCAGCAGTACGACAGGGAACACCGGGGAGCTGTTTTTT. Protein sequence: CASSTTGNTGELFF.

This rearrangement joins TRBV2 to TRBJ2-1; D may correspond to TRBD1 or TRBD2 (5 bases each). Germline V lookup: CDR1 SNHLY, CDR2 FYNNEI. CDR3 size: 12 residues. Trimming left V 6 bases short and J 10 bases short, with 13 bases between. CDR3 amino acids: CASRTAVREQFF. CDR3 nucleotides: TGTGCCAGCAGGACAGCGGTGAGGGAGCAGTTCTTC.

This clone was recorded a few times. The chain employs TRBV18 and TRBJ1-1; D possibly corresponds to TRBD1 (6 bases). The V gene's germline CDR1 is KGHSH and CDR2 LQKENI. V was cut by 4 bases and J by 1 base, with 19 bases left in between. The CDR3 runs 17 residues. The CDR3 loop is CASSREGGLGRNTEAFF. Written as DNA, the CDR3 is TGTGCCAGCTCACGAGAGGGGGGGCTAGGGAGGAACACTGAAGCTTTCTTT.

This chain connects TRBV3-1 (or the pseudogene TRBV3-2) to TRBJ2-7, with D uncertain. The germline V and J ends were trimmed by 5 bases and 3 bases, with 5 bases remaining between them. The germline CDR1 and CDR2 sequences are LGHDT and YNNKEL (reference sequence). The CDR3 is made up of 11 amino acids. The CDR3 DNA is TGTGCCAGCAGCTCCTACTACGAGCAGTACTTC. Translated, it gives CASSSYYEQYF.

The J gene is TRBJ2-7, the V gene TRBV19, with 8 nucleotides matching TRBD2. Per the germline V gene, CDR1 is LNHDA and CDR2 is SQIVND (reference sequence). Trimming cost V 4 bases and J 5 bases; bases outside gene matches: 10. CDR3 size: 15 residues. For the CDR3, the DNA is TGTGCCAGTAGTAATGACGGGAGGGCCTTCGACGAGCAGTACTTC. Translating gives CASSNDGRAFDEQYF.

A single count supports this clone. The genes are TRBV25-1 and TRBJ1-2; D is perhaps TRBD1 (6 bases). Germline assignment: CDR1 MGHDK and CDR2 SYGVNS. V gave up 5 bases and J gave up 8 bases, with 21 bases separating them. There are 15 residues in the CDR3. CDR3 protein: CASSSPAGGASGYTF. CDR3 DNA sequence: TGTGCCAGCAGTTCCCCGGCGGGGGGCGCGTCCGGCTACACCTTC.

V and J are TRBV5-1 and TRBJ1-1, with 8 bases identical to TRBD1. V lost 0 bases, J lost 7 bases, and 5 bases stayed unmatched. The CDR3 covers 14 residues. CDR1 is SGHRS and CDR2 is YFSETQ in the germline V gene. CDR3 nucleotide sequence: TGCGCCAGCAGCTTGGACGGACAGGGCAGTGAAGCTTTCTTT. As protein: CASSLDGQGSEAFF. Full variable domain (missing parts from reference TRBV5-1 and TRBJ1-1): KAGVTQTPRYLIKTRGQQVTLSCSPISGHRSVSWYQQTPGQGLQFLFEYFSETQRNKGNFPGRFSGRQFSNSRSEMNVSTLELGDSALYLCASSLDGQGSEAFFGQGTRLTVV.

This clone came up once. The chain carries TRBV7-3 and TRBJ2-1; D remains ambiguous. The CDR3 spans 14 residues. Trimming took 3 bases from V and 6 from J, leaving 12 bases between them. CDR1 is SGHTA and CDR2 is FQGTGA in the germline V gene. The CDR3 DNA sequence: TGTGCCAGCAGCTTGGGCTTTGGGCTCAATGAGCAGTTCTTC. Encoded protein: CASSLGFGLNEQFF.

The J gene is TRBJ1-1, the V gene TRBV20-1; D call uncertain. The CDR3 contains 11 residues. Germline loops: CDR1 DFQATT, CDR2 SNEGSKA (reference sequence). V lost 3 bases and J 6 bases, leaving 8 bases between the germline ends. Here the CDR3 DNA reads TGCAGTGCTAGTGAAGAGGCTGAAGCTTTCTTT. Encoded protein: CSASEEAEAFF.

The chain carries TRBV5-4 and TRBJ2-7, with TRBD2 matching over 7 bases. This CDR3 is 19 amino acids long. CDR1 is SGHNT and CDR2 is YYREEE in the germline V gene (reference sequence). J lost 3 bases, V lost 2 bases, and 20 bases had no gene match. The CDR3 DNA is TGTGCCAGCAGCTTCGACAGACCCACTAGCGTGATGGCCCTCTACGAGCAGTACTTC. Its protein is CASSFDRPTSVMALYEQYF.

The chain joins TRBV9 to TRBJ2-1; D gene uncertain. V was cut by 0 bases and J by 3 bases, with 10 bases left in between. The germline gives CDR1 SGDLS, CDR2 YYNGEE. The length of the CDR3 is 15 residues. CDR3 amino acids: CASSVGVVNYNEQFF. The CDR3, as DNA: TGTGCCAGCAGCGTAGGGGTAGTAAACTACAATGAGCAGTTCTTC.

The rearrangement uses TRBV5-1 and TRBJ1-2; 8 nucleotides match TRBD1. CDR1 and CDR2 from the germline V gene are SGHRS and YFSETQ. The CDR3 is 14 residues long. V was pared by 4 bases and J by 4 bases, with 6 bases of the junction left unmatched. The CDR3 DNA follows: TGCGCCAGCAGCGACGGACAGGGTGGCTATGGCTACACCTTC. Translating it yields CASSDGQGGYGYTF.

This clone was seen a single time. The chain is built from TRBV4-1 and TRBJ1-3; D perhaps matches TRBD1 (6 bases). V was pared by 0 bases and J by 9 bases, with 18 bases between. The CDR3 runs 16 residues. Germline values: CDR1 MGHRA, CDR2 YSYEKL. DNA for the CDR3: TGCGCCAGCAGCCAAGATTTGGAACAGGGCCGGGCCACCATATATTTT. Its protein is CASSQDLEQGRATIYF.